The T cell receptor beta chain under discussion was sequenced for a study of blood T cell repertoires in COVID-19. Participant-reported clinical history was the basis for cohort assignment. Generated by immunoSEQ multiplex PCR, the TCRdb table keeps only in-frame clones and is missing some. The sample gives about 140,000 clones, 84% of which show up once; less than 7% is in the top ten. V lost 2 bases, J lost 4 bases, and 6 bases stayed unmatched. The germline V gene encodes CDR1 GTSNPN and CDR2 SVGIG (reference sequence). The length of the CDR3 is 16 residues. The sequenced material came from PBMCs or T cells enriched from blood (not recorded which). This receptor was identified in a man aged 35-49 years with acute COVID-19. J is TRBJ2-1 and V is TRBV30; 12 nucleotides agree with TRBD2. CDR3 sequence reads: CAWSWQGTSGYNEQFF. The CDR3 coding sequence is TGTGCCTGGAGTTGGCAGGGGACTAGCGGGTACAATGAGCAGTTCTTC.